This T cell receptor (beta chain) was documented in a study of T-cell memory formation after mild COVID-19. The overall study: TCR clusters were mostly confined to one donor each. Whole-study findings and limits: Second-wave clones peaking on day 37 lacked confirmed SARS-CoV-2 specificity.

For this clonotype: Its target is not known.

Constant-segment-primed 5'RACE gave TCR alpha and TCR beta cDNA libraries with sample barcodes and UMIs. Via MiXCR, TCRdb re-called the 5' RACE reads, giving one row per CDR3 protein. There are 100,000 to 150,000 distinct CDR3 sequences in the sample; approximately 15% occur only once, and roughly 5.2% lies in the top ten. There are 13 residues in the CDR3. The V end was cut by 2 bases, the J end by 10 bases, with 11 bases between. Germline V gene lookup returns CDR1 SEHNR and CDR2 FQNEAQ (reference sequence). V usage is TRBV7-9 and J usage is TRBJ1-4, with D possibly being TRBD1 (6 bases). Sequencing used PBMCs or a T cell subset sorted from them (not recorded which). The origin of this receptor is a man between 18 and 35 years old who had mild COVID-19 (a few samples of this study predate the infection). Cell type and time point are not known. CDR3 sequence reads: CASSLQEGGKLFF. For the CDR3, the DNA is TGTGCCAGCAGCTTACAAGAGGGGGGAAAACTGTTTTTT.